These 2 T cell receptor beta chains were all obtained from the same sample, sequenced in a study of blood T cell repertoires in COVID-19. Some clones are missing from TCRdb's copy, which holds only in-frame ones; the method was immunoSEQ multiplex PCR. Seen here are approximately 270,000 clones, 85% to 90% observed once, and the top ten hold less than 2%. Sequenced: PBMCs or T cells enriched from blood (not recorded which). The receptor source for this set is a man aged 35-49 years who had recovered from COVID-19.

The rearrangement uses TRBV6-1 and TRBJ1-2, with D unresolved. The CDR3 sequence is 14 residues long. Between the trimmed V and J ends, which lost 0 bases and 4 bases, there was a span of 9 bases. CDR1 is MNHNS, CDR2 SASEGT, per germline. The DNA for the CDR3 is TGTGCCAGCAGTGAAGCTTCCAGACTCTATGGCTACACCTTC. It yields the protein CASSEASRLYGYTF.

V gene TRBV6-6 combines with J gene TRBJ2-7; D remains ambiguous. V gave up 2 bases and J gave up 5 bases, with 10 bases separating them. The CDR3 covers 13 residues. The germline gives CDR1 MNHNY, CDR2 SVGAGI (reference sequence). The CDR3 coding sequence is TGTGCCAGCAGTTACGTGTCTAGGAACGAGCAGTACTTC. Translated: CASSYVSRNEQYF.